Described below is a single T cell receptor (beta chain) sequence and its context. The entry originates in a study of cytomegalovirus exposure and HLA in healthy donors. It was with 60 Vbeta and 13 Jbeta primers that the PCR ran. Profiling relied on immunoSEQ multiplex PCR, and the TCRdb table lists in-frame clones only, not all of them. The sample includes under 90,000 clones, roughly 80% seen only once; the top ten take 2% to 2.5%. The sequence came from a man aged 35 to 55 in good health and CMV-seronegative. The sample was PBMCs.

In DNA form, the CDR3 reads TGTGCCAGCAGCTTAGACGGGAATCAGCCCCAGCATTTT. Encoded protein: CASSLDGNQPQHF. The V gene is TRBV7-9, the J gene TRBJ1-5; D unclear. The V end lost 1 base, the J end lost 4 bases, and 5 bases lay between the germline ends. Looked up from germline, CDR1 is SEHNR and CDR2 is FQNEAQ (reference sequence). The CDR3 is made up of 13 amino acids.